This T cell receptor beta chain was captured in a study of blood T cell repertoires in COVID-19. About the study: Collection of acute and convalescent COVID-19 samples took place in the United States, Italy and Spain.

The data were produced by immunoSEQ multiplex PCR, yet TCRdb's version contains in-frame clones alone and is incomplete. The sample consists of about 260,000 clones, over 70% of them appearing once. This CDR3 comprises 15 residues. Germline V lookup: CDR1 SNHLY, CDR2 FYNNEI. V lost 6 bases to trimming and J lost 6 bases; unmatched junction nucleotides: 7. This clonotype originated in a woman between 40 and 50 years old who had recovered from COVID-19. The chain links TRBV2 to TRBJ1-5; 11 bases agree with TRBD1. Sequencing used peripheral blood. The CDR3 DNA is TGTGCCAGCAGCCTTGGACAGGGGGCGATTCAGCCCCAGCATTTT. Translation gives CASSLGQGAIQPQHF. Looking up the rest from reference TRBV2 and TRBJ1-5 gives the full variable domain: EPEVTQTPSHQVTQMGQEVILRCVPISNHLYFYWYRQILGQKVEFLVSFYNNEISEKSEIFDDQFSVERPDGSNFTLKIRSTKLEDSAMYFCASSLGQGAIQPQHFGDGTRLSIL.